Described below is a single TCR beta chain sequence and its context. The V and J ends lost 1 base and 6 bases, in that order; junction bases with no gene match: 12. This CDR3 is 18 amino acids long. Germline loops: CDR1 KGHSH, CDR2 LQKENI. This specimen belongs to a study of T cell changes during pregnancy in multiple sclerosis. TCRdb's copy holds only in-frame clones and misses some; the assay was immunoSEQ multiplex PCR. The repertoire holds approximately 52,000 clones, with over 75% as singletons. This chain joins TRBV18 and TRBJ2-1; 10 bases match TRBD2. The material sequenced was CD4+ T cells from peripheral blood mononuclear cells, taken in the second trimester of pregnancy. This clonotype was sampled from a female donor with multiple sclerosis, enrolled in a pregnancy study. The CDR3 loop reads CASSPLRTSGPPGNEQFF. The DNA of the CDR3 is TGTGCCAGCTCACCACTTCGGACTAGCGGCCCTCCTGGCAATGAGCAGTTCTTC.